A single sample gave rise to the 20 T cell receptor beta chains below, sequenced in a study of blood T cell repertoires in COVID-19. Clones were read by immunoSEQ multiplex PCR, and TCRdb kept only the in-frame ones, dropping some. Of about 82,000 clones listed, about 82% were seen once; the top ten hold about 20%. The sequenced material came from peripheral blood. The origin of the receptors is an older man with active or convalescent COVID-19.

CDR3 amino acids: CASSLGSITGGTQETQYF. The DNA of the CDR3 is TGTGCCAGCAGCTTAGGTTCGATAACGGGGGGTACACAAGAGACCCAGTACTTC. The chain carries TRBV7-8 and TRBJ2-5; 7 nucleotides align to TRBD2. With V trimmed by 1 base and J by 2 bases, 13 bases remained unmatched. The CDR3 spans 18 residues. CDR1 is SGHVS and CDR2 is FQNEAQ in the germline V gene.

The chain couples TRBV29-1 to TRBJ2-1, with 9 bases matching TRBD1. Germline V gives CDR1 SQVTM, CDR2 ANQGSEA. The junction had 5 bases not matched to a gene; V was cut back by 2 bases and J by 3 bases. The CDR3 loop spans 15 amino acids. The CDR3 protein is CSVERGQGIYNEQFF. The CDR3, as DNA: TGCAGCGTTGAACGGGGACAGGGAATCTACAATGAGCAGTTCTTC.

This chain connects TRBV6-1 to TRBJ2-1; D gene unclear. CDR3 size: 13 residues. Germline loops: CDR1 MNHNS, CDR2 SASEGT. Trimming left V 3 bases short and J 8 bases short, with 11 bases between. The CDR3 protein is CASSEHVEHEQFF. The CDR3 DNA sequence: TGTGCCAGCAGTGAGCACGTTGAGCATGAGCAGTTCTTC.

The J gene is TRBJ2-1, the V gene TRBV29-1, with D possibly being TRBD1 (5 bases). CDR1 and CDR2 from the germline V gene are SQVTM and ANQGSEA. CDR3 length: 14 residues. Trimming removed 6 bases at V and 2 bases at J, with 14 bases between. The DNA of the CDR3 is TGCAGCGTCTCCGGCCCCAGGGCCTACAATGAGCAGTTCTTC. Translating gives CSVSGPRAYNEQFF.

V gene TRBV28 combines with J gene TRBJ1-2; D uncertain. Germline values: CDR1 MDHEN, CDR2 SYDVKM. Deletions cut 6 bases from V and 4 bases from J, with 12 bases between. This CDR3 comprises 13 residues. CDR3 coding DNA: TGTGCCAGCAGAAGAGGTGGTGTCTATGGCTACACCTTC. It codes for CASRRGGVYGYTF.

The chain combines TRBV5-5 with TRBJ2-3, with D possibly matching TRBD2 (5 bases). Germline V CDR1 and CDR2: SGHKS, YYEKEE (reference sequence). V lost 6 bases, J lost 7 bases, and 21 bases lay in between. CDR3 size: 15 residues. CDR3 residues: CASTSGLAVGYTQYF. The CDR3 DNA reads TGTGCCAGCACCAGCGGACTGGCGGTCGGCTATACGCAGTATTTT.

This sequence joins TRBV28 and TRBJ1-5, with unresolved D. The length of the CDR3 is 13 residues. In germline, CDR1 is MDHEN, CDR2 SYDVKM. V was clipped by 3 bases and J by 4 bases, with 7 bases between them. CDR3 in amino acids: CASSFGVNQPQHF. The CDR3 coding sequence is TGTGCCAGCAGTTTTGGAGTGAATCAGCCCCAGCATTTT.

This chain uses TRBV3-1 (or the pseudogene TRBV3-2) with TRBJ1-2; no clear D. Trimming left V 4 bases short and J 5 bases short, with 14 bases between. Looked up from germline, CDR1 is LGHDT and CDR2 is YNNKEL (reference sequence). The CDR3 contains 14 residues. The CDR3 is CASSLEESRYGYTF. The CDR3 DNA reads TGTGCCAGCAGCCTTGAAGAATCGAGGTATGGCTACACCTTC.

V and J are TRBV6-4 and TRBJ1-1, with 9 bases aligning to TRBD1. This CDR3 has 14 amino acids. Germline V gene data show CDR1 as MRHNA and CDR2 as SNTAGT. V dropped 6 bases and J dropped 5; count of bases not matched to a gene: 7. The CDR3 DNA reads TGTGCCAGCAGGAGGACAGGGGAAGGGACTGAAGCTTTCTTT. Protein product: CASRRTGEGTEAFF.

The chain is built from TRBV18 and TRBJ1-1; 8 bases are a match to TRBD1. V lost 4 bases, J lost 1 base, and 5 bases stayed unmatched. The CDR3 spans 15 residues. Germline-derived CDR1 and CDR2 are KGHSH and LQKENI. CDR3 protein: CASSRTDRANTEAFF. Written as DNA, the CDR3 is TGTGCCAGCTCACGGACGGACAGGGCGAACACTGAAGCTTTCTTT.

In this sample, this clone turned up a few times. The chain recombines TRBV7-8 with TRBJ1-1; D is undetermined. CDR3 length equals 14 residues. V was clipped by 5 bases and J by 1 base, with 11 bases between them. CDR1 is SGHVS, CDR2 FQNEAQ, per germline. As DNA, the CDR3 is TGTGCCAGCAGCCCCCGCGGATCGAACACTGAAGCTTTCTTT. Its protein product is CASSPRGSNTEAFF.

The CDR3 protein is CASSPGQDEQFF. CDR3 sequence (DNA): TGTGCCAGCAGCCCTGGGCAGGATGAGCAGTTCTTC. The J gene is TRBJ2-1, the V gene TRBV11-3; unclear D gene. V lost 5 bases to trimming and J lost 8 bases, with 10 bases between them. The CDR3 is 12 amino acids. The germline V gene encodes CDR1 SGHNT and CDR2 YENEEA.

This clone was seen once. The gene calls are TRBV30 and TRBJ2-1, with 11 positions matching TRBD2. The CDR3 totals 16 residues. The V segment lost 4 bases and the J segment 1 base; nucleotides outside the gene matches: 6. The germline gives CDR1 GTSNPN, CDR2 SVGIG (reference sequence). DNA of the CDR3: TGTGCCTGGATAGAGCTAGCGGGAGGTTCCTACAATGAGCAGTTCTTC. Translated, it gives CAWIELAGGSYNEQFF.

This clone was recorded only once. The chain is built from TRBV2 and TRBJ1-6; no reliable D call. V lost 7 bases to trimming and J lost 0 bases, with 10 bases between them. The CDR3 runs to 15 residues. Germline lookup yields CDR1 SNHLY and CDR2 FYNNEI. CDR3 nucleotides: TGTGCCAGCAAGTTTTCGAGCTCCTATAATTCACCCCTCCACTTT. Its translation is CASKFSSSYNSPLHF.

The chain is built from TRBV28 and TRBJ2-3, with TRBD1 matching 8 bases. Per the germline V gene, CDR1 is MDHEN and CDR2 is SYDVKM. The CDR3 spans 15 residues. The V segment lost 2 bases and the J segment 1 base; nucleotides outside the gene matches: 2. CDR3 in DNA: TGTGCCAGCAGTTTACAGACAGGGGGCACAGATACGCAGTATTTT. This encodes CASSLQTGGTDTQYF.

This clone has a handful of counts. The chain uses TRBV2 and TRBJ2-2; D gene ambiguous. The CDR3 runs 11 residues. The germline CDR1 and CDR2 sequences are SNHLY and FYNNEI. Trimming shortened V by 2 bases and J by 11 bases, and 6 bases separated the two germline ends. As DNA, the CDR3 is TGTGCCAGCAGTGAACGAGTTGAGCTGTTTTTT. It codes for CASSERVELFF.

The sample holds one count of this clone. V usage is TRBV7-9 and J usage is TRBJ2-2; no clear D. This CDR3 spans 12 amino acids. Germline V gene lookup returns CDR1 SEHNR and CDR2 FQNEAQ (reference sequence). V lost 6 bases, J lost 6 bases, and 8 bases lay in between. The CDR3 loop reads CASSITAGELFF. As DNA, the CDR3 is TGTGCCAGCAGTATCACGGCCGGGGAGCTGTTTTTT.

This chain connects TRBV18 to TRBJ1-5, with D perhaps TRBD1 (6 bases). The V gene lost 2 bases and the J gene lost 5 bases, with 10 bases spanning the gap. The CDR3 totals 14 residues. Germline V lookup: CDR1 KGHSH, CDR2 LQKENI. CDR3 region: CASSPAGADQPQHF. CDR3 in DNA: TGTGCCAGCTCACCAGCAGGGGCCGATCAGCCCCAGCATTTT.

J is TRBJ1-4 and V is TRBV2, with 9 bases that match TRBD1. Germline V gene lookup returns CDR1 SNHLY and CDR2 FYNNEI. The CDR3 has 14 residues. The V and J ends lost 5 bases and 7 bases, in that order; junction bases with no gene match: 5. The CDR3 region has the DNA TGTGCCAGCAGTTTACAGGGGGCCGGTGAAAAACTGTTTTTT. This gives the protein CASSLQGAGEKLFF. The full variable domain, its missing parts supplied by reference TRBV2 and TRBJ1-4, is EPEVTQTPSHQVTQMGQEVILRCVPISNHLYFYWYRQILGQKVEFLVSFYNNEISEKSEIFDDQFSVERPDGSNFTLKIRSTKLEDSAMYFCASSLQGAGEKLFFGSGTQLSVL.

This chain connects TRBV7-9 to TRBJ1-1, with D perhaps TRBD1 (6 bases). V lost 3 bases and J 1 base, leaving 9 bases between the germline ends. In germline, CDR1 is SEHNR, CDR2 FQNEAQ (reference sequence). The CDR3 covers 14 residues. As DNA, the CDR3 is TGTGCCAGCAGCTTTCAGGGGAAGAACACTGAAGCTTTCTTT. Its protein is CASSFQGKNTEAFF.